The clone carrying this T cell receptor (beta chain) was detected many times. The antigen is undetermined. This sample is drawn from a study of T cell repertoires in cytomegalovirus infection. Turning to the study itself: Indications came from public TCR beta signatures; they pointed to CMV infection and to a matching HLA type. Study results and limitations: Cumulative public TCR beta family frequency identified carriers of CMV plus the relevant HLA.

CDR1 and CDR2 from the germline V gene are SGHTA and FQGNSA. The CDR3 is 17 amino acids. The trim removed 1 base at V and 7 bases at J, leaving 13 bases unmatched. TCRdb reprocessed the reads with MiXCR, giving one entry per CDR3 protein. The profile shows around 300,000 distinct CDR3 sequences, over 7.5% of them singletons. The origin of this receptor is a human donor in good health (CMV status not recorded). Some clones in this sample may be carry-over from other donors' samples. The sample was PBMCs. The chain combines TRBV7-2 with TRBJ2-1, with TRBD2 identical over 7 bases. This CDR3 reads CASSLGGSGVLGNEQFF. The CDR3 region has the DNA TGTGCCAGCAGCTTAGGCGGGAGCGGGGTTCTGGGGAATGAGCAGTTCTTC.